This TCR beta chain emerged from a study of blood T cell repertoires in COVID-19. At the level of the study: PBMCs, B-cell-depleted T cells, or T cells were the source of the cDNA or gDNA that made up the material.

Profiled with immunoSEQ multiplex PCR; TCRdb holds only in-frame clones, not every one. The table has a few hundred thousand clones, about four fifths seen once. Those enrolled, adults aged about 18 to 89 years, came from roughly 22 US areas. Symptom resolution, clearance, or two negative PCRs marked the recovered donors of Cohort 3. Unmatched junction bases numbered 7, after V lost 8 bases and J lost 2 bases. The CDR3 is 15 amino acids. CDR1 and CDR2 (germline): WSHSY, SAAADI. The sample comprised PBMCs or T cells enriched from blood (not recorded which). The genes are TRBV10-2 and TRBJ2-3; 10 bases fit TRBD2. This TCR was sampled from a man in his forties or fifties who had recovered from COVID-19. CDR3: CASQEREGPTDTQYF. The DNA for the CDR3 is TGCGCCAGCCAGGAGCGGGAGGGCCCCACAGATACGCAGTATTTT.